This T cell receptor beta chain was profiled in a study of blood T cell repertoires in COVID-19. About the study: The analysed material was cDNA or gDNA that came from T cells, B-cell-depleted T cells, or PBMCs.

TCRdb keeps only in-frame clones here, not all; method: immunoSEQ multiplex PCR. The table has hundreds of thousands of clones, 85% to 90% seen once. Deletions cut 1 base from V and 9 bases from J, with 18 bases between. Germline loops: CDR1 MNHNS, CDR2 SASEGT. CDR3 length: 16 residues. Input material: PBMCs or T cells enriched from blood (not recorded which). This clonotype originated in a woman aged 50 to 60 who had recovered from COVID-19. The rearrangement joins TRBV6-1 to TRBJ1-4; tentative D call: TRBD1 (6 bases). In nucleotides, the CDR3 is TGTGCCAGCAGTGAAGGAGGTTGGGGGCGGGTGAAAAAACTGTTTTTT. It encodes CASSEGGWGRVKKLFF.